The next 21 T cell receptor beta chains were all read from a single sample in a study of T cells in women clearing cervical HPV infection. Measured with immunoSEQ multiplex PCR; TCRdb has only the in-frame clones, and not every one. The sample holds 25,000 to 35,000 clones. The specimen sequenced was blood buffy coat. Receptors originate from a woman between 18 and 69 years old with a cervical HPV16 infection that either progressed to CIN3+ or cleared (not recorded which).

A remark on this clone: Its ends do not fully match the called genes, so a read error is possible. The CDR3 sequence: CTSKLGLGLRGEQFF. The part of the CDR3 DNA that was read is TGCACCAGCAAACTCGGACTAGGTTTGCGGGGTGAG. V is TRBV4-1 and J is TRBJ2-1, with 7 bases matching TRBD2. The read stops 3 residues short of the end of the CDR3; the missing end is completed from the germline J gene. CDR1 and CDR2 (germline): MGHRA, YSYEKL. The CDR3 totals 15 residues.

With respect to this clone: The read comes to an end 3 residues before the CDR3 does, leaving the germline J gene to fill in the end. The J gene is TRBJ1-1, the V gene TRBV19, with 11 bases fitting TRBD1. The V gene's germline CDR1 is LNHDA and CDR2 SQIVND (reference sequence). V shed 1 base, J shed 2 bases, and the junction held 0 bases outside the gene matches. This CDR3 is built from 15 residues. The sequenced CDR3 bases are TGTGCCAGTAGTATAGGGACAGGGGGCAACACTGAA. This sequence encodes CASSIGTGGNTE. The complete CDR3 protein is CASSIGTGGNTEAFF.

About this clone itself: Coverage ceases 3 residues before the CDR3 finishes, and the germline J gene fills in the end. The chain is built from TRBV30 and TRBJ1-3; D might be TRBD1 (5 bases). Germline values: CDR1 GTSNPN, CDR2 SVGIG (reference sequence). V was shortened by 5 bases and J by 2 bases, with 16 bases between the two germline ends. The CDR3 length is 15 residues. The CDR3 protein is CAWGIGGAAGNTIYF. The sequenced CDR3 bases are TGTGCCTGGGGGATAGGAGGGGCCGCTGGAAACACC. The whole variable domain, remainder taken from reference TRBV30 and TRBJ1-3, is SQTIHQWPATLVQPVGSPLSLECTVEGTSNPNLYWYRQAAGRGLQLLFYSVGIGQISSEVPQNLSASRPQDRQFILSSKKLLLSDSGFYLCAWGIGGAAGNTIYFGEGSWLTVV.

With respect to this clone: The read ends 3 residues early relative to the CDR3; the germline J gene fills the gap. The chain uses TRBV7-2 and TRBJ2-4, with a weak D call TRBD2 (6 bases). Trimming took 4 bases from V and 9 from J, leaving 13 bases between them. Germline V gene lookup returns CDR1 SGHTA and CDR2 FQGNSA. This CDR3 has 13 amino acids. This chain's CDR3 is CASSSRRGGIQYF. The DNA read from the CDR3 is TGTGCCAGCAGCTCCCGGAGGGGAGGCATT.

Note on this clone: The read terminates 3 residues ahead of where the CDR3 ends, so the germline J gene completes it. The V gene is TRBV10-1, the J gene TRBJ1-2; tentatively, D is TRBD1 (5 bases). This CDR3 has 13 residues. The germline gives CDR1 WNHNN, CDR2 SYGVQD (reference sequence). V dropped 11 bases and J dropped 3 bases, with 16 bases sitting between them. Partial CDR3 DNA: TGCGCCCCCTCAGCGGGGGGTTACTATGGC. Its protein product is CAPSAGGYYG. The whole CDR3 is CAPSAGGYYGYTF.

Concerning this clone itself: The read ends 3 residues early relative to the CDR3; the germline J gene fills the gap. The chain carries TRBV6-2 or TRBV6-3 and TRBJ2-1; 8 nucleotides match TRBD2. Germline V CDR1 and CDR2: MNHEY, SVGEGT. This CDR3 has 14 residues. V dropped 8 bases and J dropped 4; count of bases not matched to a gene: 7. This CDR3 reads CASGGIAGYNEQFF. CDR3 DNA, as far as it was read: TGTGCCAGCGGTGGGATAGCGGGGTACAATGAG.

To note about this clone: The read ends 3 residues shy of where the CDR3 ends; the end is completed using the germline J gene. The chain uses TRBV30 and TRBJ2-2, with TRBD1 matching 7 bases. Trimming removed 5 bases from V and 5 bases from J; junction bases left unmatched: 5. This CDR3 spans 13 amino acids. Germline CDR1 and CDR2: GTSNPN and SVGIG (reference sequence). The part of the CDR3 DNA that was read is TGTGCCTGGTCACAGGGGACAACCGGGGAG. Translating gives CAWSQGTTGE. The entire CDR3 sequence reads CAWSQGTTGELFF. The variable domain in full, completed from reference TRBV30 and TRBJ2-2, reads SQTIHQWPATLVQPVGSPLSLECTVEGTSNPNLYWYRQAAGRGLQLLFYSVGIGQISSEVPQNLSASRPQDRQFILSSKKLLLSDSGFYLCAWSQGTTGELFFGEGSRLTVL.

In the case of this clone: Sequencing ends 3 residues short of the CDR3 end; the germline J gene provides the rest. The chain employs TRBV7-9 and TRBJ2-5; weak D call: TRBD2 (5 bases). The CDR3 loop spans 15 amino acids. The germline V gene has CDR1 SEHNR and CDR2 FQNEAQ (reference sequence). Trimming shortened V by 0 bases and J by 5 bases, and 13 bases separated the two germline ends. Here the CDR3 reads CASSLALAADETQYF. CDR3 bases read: TGTGCCAGCAGCTTAGCCCTAGCTGCAGATGAGACC. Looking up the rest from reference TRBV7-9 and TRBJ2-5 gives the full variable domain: DTGVSQNPRHKITKRGQNVTFRCDPISEHNRLYWYRQTLGQGPEFLTYFQNEAQLEKSRLLSDRFSAERPKGSFSTLEIQRTEQGDSAMYLCASSLALAADETQYFGPGTRLLVL.

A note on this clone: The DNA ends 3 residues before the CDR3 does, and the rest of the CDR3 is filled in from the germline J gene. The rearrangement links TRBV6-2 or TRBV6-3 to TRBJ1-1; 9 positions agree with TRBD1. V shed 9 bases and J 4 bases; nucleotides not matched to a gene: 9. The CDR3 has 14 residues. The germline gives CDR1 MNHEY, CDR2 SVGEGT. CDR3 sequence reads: CASFSGTGFTEAFF. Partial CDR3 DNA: TGTGCCAGTTTTTCCGGGACAGGGTTCACTGAA.

CDR3 bases read: TGCAGTGCTTGGACTAGCGGGAGTGGAGACTTAGCTTACAATGAG. Encoded protein: CSAWTSGSGDLAYNE. The CDR3, in full, reads CSAWTSGSGDLAYNEQFF. This rearrangement joins TRBV20-1 to TRBJ2-1; 13 bases map to TRBD2. The read gets to within 3 residues of the CDR3 end, and the germline J gene fills in the rest. The CDR3 extends over 18 amino acids. The junction had 14 bases not matched to a gene; V was cut back by 5 bases and J by 4 bases. The germline CDR1 and CDR2 sequences are DFQATT and SNEGSKA (reference sequence).

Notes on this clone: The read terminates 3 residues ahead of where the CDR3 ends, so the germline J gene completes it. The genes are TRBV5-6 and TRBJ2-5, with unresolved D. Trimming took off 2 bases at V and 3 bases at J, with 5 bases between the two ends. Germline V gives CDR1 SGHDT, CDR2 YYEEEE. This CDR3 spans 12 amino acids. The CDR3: CASSLTKETQYF. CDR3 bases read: TGTGCCAGCAGCTTAACTAAAGAGACC.

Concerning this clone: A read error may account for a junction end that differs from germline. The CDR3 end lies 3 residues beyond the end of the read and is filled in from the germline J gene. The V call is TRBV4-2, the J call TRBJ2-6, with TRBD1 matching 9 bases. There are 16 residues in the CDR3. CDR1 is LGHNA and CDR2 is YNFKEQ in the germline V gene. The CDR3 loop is CASSQGTGTGANVLTF. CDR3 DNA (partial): TGCGCCAGCAGCCAAGGGACAGGGACTGGGGCCAACGTC.

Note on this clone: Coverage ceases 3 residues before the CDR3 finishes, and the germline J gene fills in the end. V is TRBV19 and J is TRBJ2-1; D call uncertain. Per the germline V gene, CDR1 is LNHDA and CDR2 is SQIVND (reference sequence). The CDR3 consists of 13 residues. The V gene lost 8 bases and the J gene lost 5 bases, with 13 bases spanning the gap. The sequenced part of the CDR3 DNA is TGTGCCAGTGCCTTATCAAGCGACAATGAG. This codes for CASALSSDNE. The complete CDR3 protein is CASALSSDNEQFF.

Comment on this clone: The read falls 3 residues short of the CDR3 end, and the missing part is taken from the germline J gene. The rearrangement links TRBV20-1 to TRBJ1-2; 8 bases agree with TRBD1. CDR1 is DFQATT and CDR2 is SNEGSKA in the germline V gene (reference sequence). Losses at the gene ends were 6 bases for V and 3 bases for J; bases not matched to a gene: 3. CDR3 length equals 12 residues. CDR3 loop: CSATTGDYGYTF. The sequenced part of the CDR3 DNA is TGCAGTGCAACGACAGGGGACTATGGC.

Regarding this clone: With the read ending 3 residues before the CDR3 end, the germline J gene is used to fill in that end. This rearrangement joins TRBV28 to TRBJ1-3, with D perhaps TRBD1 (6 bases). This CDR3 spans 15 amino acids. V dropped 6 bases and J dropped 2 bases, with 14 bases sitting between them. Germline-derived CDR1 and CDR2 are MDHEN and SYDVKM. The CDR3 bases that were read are TGTGCCAGCAGCTCGGGACACAACACTGGAAACACC. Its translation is CASSSGHNTGNT. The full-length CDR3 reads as CASSSGHNTGNTIYF.

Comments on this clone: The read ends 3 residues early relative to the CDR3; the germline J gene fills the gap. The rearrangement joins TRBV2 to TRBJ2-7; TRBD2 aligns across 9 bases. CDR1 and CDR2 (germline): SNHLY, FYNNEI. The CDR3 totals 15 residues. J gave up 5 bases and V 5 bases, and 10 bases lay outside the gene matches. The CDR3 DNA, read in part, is TGTGCCAGCAGTCTCCGGGGACTAGCCCCAAACGAG. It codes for CASSLRGLAPNE. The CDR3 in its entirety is CASSLRGLAPNEQYF.

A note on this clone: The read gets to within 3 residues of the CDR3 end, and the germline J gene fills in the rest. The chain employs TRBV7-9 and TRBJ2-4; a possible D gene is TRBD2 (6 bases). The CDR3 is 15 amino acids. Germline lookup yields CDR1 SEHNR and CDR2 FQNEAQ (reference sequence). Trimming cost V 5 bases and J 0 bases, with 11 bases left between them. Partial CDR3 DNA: TGTGCCAGCAGCCAACGGGGGATAGCCAAAAACATT. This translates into CASSQRGIAKNI. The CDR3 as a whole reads CASSQRGIAKNIQYF. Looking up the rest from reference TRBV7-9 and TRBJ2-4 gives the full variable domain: DTGVSQNPRHKITKRGQNVTFRCDPISEHNRLYWYRQTLGQGPEFLTYFQNEAQLEKSRLLSDRFSAERPKGSFSTLEIQRTEQGDSAMYLCASSQRGIAKNIQYFGAGTRLSVL.

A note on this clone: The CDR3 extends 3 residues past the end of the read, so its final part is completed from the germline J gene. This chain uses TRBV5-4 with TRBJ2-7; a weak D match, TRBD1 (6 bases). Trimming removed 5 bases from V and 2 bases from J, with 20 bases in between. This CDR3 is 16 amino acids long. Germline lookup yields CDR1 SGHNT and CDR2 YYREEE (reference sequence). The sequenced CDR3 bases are TGTGCCAGCAGTTCCAAAAGACAGGCCCACCCCTACGAG. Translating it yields CASSSKRQAHPYE. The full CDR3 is CASSSKRQAHPYEQYF.

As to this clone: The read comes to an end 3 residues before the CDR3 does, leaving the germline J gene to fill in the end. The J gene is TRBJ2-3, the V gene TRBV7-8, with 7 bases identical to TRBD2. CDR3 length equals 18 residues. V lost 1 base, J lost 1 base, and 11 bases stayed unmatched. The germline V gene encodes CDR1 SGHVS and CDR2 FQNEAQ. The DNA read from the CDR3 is TGTGCCAGCAGCTTAGGCCAGACTAGCAGACACGGCACAGATACG. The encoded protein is CASSLGQTSRHGTDT. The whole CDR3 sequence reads CASSLGQTSRHGTDTQYF.

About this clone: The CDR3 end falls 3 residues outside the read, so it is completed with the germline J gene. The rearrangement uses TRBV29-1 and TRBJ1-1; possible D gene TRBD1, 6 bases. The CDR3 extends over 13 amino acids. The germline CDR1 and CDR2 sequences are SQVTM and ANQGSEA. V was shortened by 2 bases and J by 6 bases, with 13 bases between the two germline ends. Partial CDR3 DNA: TGCAGCGTTGAACCCAGGGGTCGGGCTGAA. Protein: CSVEPRGRAE. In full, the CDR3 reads CSVEPRGRAEAFF.

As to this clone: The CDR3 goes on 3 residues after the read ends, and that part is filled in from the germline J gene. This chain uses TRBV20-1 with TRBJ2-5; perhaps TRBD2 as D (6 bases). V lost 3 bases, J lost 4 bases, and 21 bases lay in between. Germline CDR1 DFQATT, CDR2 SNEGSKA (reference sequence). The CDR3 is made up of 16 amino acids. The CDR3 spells CSARRGDSLAGETQYF. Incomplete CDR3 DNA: TGCAGTGCTAGGAGAGGGGACTCCTTGGCGGGAGAGACC.